This TCR beta chain was identified during a study of T cells after yellow fever vaccination. General observations from the study: Reappearance after the booster was seen for most primary-vaccination clones, at 95% to 96% CD4 and 75% to 90% CD8. FACS-sorted repertoires could contain abundant clonotypes contaminating from the bulk population. The secondary response showed a weaker magnitude and a faster peak, day 5 versus 15.

Template-switching 5'RACE yielded the TCR cDNA; a universal primer site and UMIs were added in the process. TCRdb re-derived calls from the 5' RACE reads in MiXCR, one entry per CDR3 protein. The top ten hold roughly 17% of the sample, which has 500,000 to 650,000 distinct CDR3 sequences, around 17% seen once. There are 14 residues in the CDR3. V was cut by 6 bases and J by 4 bases, with 16 bases left in between. Germline V gene sequence: CDR1 KGHSH, CDR2 LQKENI. This clonotype showed up just a few times. Antigen specificity is unknown. The TCR was taken from a man younger than 35 who received the YFV17D yellow fever vaccine. The V and J genes are TRBV18 and TRBJ2-7; a weak D match, TRBD2 (8 bases). The sample in question was PBMCs, obtained 4 to 6 days after the first yellow fever vaccination. DNA for the CDR3: TGTGCCAGCTCGCCGGGAGGGGGCGCTTACGAGCAGTACTTC. Its translation is CASSPGGGAYEQYF.